A single sample is the source of the 10 T cell receptor beta chains below, sequenced in a study of shared clonotypes between healthy human individuals. Measured with immunoSEQ multiplex PCR; TCRdb has only the in-frame clones, and not every one. The table lists roughly 1,500,000 clones, 95% to 99% of them singletons, with roughly 0.45% in the top ten. Sequencing was carried out using naive CD4+ T cells sorted from blood. Subset noted: CD45RA+ positively selected. These TCRs come from a man in his thirties or forties in good health.

Here the CDR3 reads CASSSWTGESNQPQHF. The CDR3, as DNA: TGTGCCAGCAGCTCTTGGACAGGGGAGAGCAATCAGCCCCAGCATTTT. This chain uses TRBV7-9 with TRBJ1-5; 9 bases map to TRBD1. CDR3 length: 16 residues. V was clipped by 4 bases and J by 1 base; unmatched bases: 5. Germline V gives CDR1 SEHNR, CDR2 FQNEAQ (reference sequence).

The chain joins TRBV30 to TRBJ2-1, with 12 nucleotides matching TRBD2. J was trimmed by 8 bases and V by 0 bases; bases with no gene match: 8. Looked up from germline, CDR1 is GTSNPN and CDR2 is SVGIG (reference sequence). There are 16 residues in the CDR3. The CDR3 bases are TGTGCCTGGAGTGTAGGTTCTAGCGGGAGGGCGGATGAGCAGTTCTTC. Residues: CAWSVGSSGRADEQFF.

Comments on this clone: The same CDR3 arises from other DNA sequences in this sample as well. The gene calls are TRBV18 and TRBJ2-5; D unresolved. Germline CDR1 KGHSH, CDR2 LQKENI. The V end lost 2 bases, the J end lost 4 bases, and 8 bases lay between the germline ends. The CDR3 contains 13 residues. The CDR3 DNA reads as TGTGCCAGCTCACCAGGGTTACGAGAGACCCAGTACTTC. This codes for CASSPGLRETQYF.

The V call is TRBV11-2, the J call TRBJ2-7, with TRBD2 matching over 12 bases. The CDR3 is 15 residues long. Losses at the gene ends were 3 bases for V and 7 bases for J; bases not matched to a gene: 7. Looked up from germline, CDR1 is SGHAT and CDR2 is FQNNGV. The CDR3 DNA reads as TGTGCCAGCAGCTTCCGACTAGCGGGAGTAGATGAGCAGTACTTC. It encodes CASSFRLAGVDEQYF.

This chain links TRBV19 with TRBJ2-1, with 11 bases matching TRBD1. The V segment lost 5 bases and the J segment 7 bases; nucleotides outside the gene matches: 10. CDR3 length: 16 residues. Germline assignment: CDR1 LNHDA and CDR2 SQIVND (reference sequence). CDR3 sequence (DNA): TGTGCCAGTAGTGATCCCGGGACAGGGGGTAAGAATGAGCAGTTCTTC. Its translation is CASSDPGTGGKNEQFF.

The rearrangement uses TRBV7-2 and TRBJ2-7; D is unclear. With 8 bases removed from V and 4 bases from J, the gap between germline ends came to 12 bases. Germline V gene lookup returns CDR1 SGHTA and CDR2 FQGNSA. The CDR3 has 12 amino acids. The CDR3 reads CASSETRYEQYF. CDR3 in DNA: TGTGCCAGCTCGGAGACACGGTACGAGCAGTACTTC.

This chain connects TRBV5-1 to TRBJ1-1; TRBD1 matches at 7 bases. The CDR3 runs to 13 residues. Germline assignment: CDR1 SGHRS and CDR2 YFSETQ. The trim removed 4 bases at V and 11 bases at J, leaving 11 bases unmatched. The CDR3 loop reads CASSEDRPGNAFF. CDR3 coding DNA: TGCGCCAGCAGCGAGGACAGGCCGGGTAACGCTTTCTTT.

In its sample, this clone was seen once. The CDR3 region has the DNA TGTGCCATCACCAATAGCGGGAGCACCGGGGAGCTGTTTTTT. Translating it yields CAITNSGSTGELFF. The chain recombines TRBV10-3 with TRBJ2-2; TRBD2 matches at 9 bases. This CDR3 region has 14 residues. Germline V gene data show CDR1 as ENHRY and CDR2 as SYGVKD. V trimming: 7 bases; J trimming: 4 bases; junction bases outside the gene matches: 4.

This rearrangement joins TRBV10-2 to TRBJ2-2; D not resolved. V lost 6 bases to trimming and J lost 3 bases, with 5 bases between them. CDR3 size: 12 residues. CDR1 is WSHSY, CDR2 SAAADI, per germline. The CDR3, as DNA: TGCGCCAGCAGACCCGACACCGGGGAGCTGTTTTTT. It is translated as CASRPDTGELFF.

The rearrangement joins TRBV11-2 to TRBJ1-1; D is unresolved. Germline-derived CDR1 and CDR2 are SGHAT and FQNNGV. Trimming pared 4 bases from V and 8 bases from J, leaving 17 bases between. This CDR3 has 14 amino acids. CDR3 residues: CASSYIRVAPEAFF. CDR3 in DNA: TGTGCCAGCAGCTATATTCGAGTGGCTCCCGAAGCTTTCTTT. The full variable domain, rest sourced from reference TRBV11-2 and TRBJ1-1, is EAGVAQSPRYKIIEKRQSVAFWCNPISGHATLYWYQQILGQGPKLLIQFQNNGVVDDSQLPKDRFSAERLKGVDSTLKIQPAKLEDSAVYLCASSYIRVAPEAFFGQGTRLTVV.